These 22 T cell receptor beta chains originate from one sample sequenced in a study of shared clonotypes between healthy human individuals. Here immunoSEQ multiplex PCR was the method, and the copy in TCRdb shows in-frame clones only, minus some. The sample comprises about 2,100,000 clones, 93% of which are singletons, and 1.7% rests with the top ten. Naive CD8 populations comprised CD45RO-negative cells positively selected for CCR7, excluding terminally differentiated effector memory CD45RA+ cells. Specimen: naive CD8+ T cells from PBMCs. The receptors stem from a man aged 18 to 29 in good health. Some clones in this sample may be carry-over from other donors' samples.

This chain links TRBV28 with TRBJ2-7; the match to TRBD2 covers 14 bases. Germline trimming cut 4 bases from V and 0 bases from J; bases unmatched to any gene: 11. This CDR3 comprises 19 residues. Germline loops: CDR1 MDHEN, CDR2 SYDVKM. This CDR3 is CASSSMGLAGVRRSYEQYF. Here the CDR3 DNA reads TGTGCCAGCAGTTCCATGGGACTAGCGGGAGTTCGCCGCTCCTACGAGCAGTACTTC.

This clone was detected only once. The genes are TRBV29-1 and TRBJ2-7, with 8 bases that match TRBD1. V gave up 4 bases and J gave up 3 bases; unmatched junction bases: 8. Per the germline V gene, CDR1 is SQVTM and CDR2 is ANQGSEA. The CDR3 consists of 14 residues. For the CDR3, the DNA is TGCAGCGTTGTCCCAGGGGGCATTCTCTACGAGCAGTACTTC. Translating gives CSVVPGGILYEQYF.

The chain has TRBV7-3 and TRBJ1-4, with D perhaps matching TRBD1 (6 bases). The germline V gene encodes CDR1 SGHTA and CDR2 FQGTGA. The length of the CDR3 is 20 residues. V gave up 2 bases and J gave up 1 base, with 23 bases separating them. The CDR3 here is CASSLPSRGPPNETNEKLFF. CDR3 sequence (DNA): TGTGCCAGCAGCTTACCTTCCCGGGGGCCGCCCAATGAAACTAATGAAAAACTGTTTTTT.

This chain joins TRBV5-4 and TRBJ1-1, with D perhaps TRBD1 (5 bases). Trimming cost V 1 base and J 8 bases, with 21 bases left between them. The germline V gene has CDR1 SGHNT and CDR2 YYREEE (reference sequence). This CDR3 comprises 16 residues. The CDR3 region is CASSLMMSKGHAEAFF. As DNA, the CDR3 is TGTGCCAGCAGCTTGATGATGTCAAAGGGGCATGCCGAAGCTTTCTTT.

This chain connects TRBV25-1 to TRBJ2-1; 9 positions match TRBD2. CDR1 and CDR2 from the germline V gene are MGHDK and SYGVNS. The CDR3 loop spans 15 amino acids. With 6 bases clipped from V and 4 bases from J, the junction kept 7 bases outside the gene matches. The CDR3 DNA follows: TGTGCCAGCAGCCCCGGGCTAGCGGGATACAATGAGCAGTTCTTC. Amino acid sequence: CASSPGLAGYNEQFF.

The J gene is TRBJ1-1, the V gene TRBV27; no clear D. The germline CDR1 and CDR2 sequences are MNHEY and SMNVEV (reference sequence). The CDR3 has 14 residues. Trimming shortened V by 1 base and J by 1 base, and 7 bases separated the two germline ends. CDR3 nucleotides: TGTGCCAGCAGTTTATGGCACCCGAACACTGAAGCTTTCTTT. It is translated as CASSLWHPNTEAFF.

J is TRBJ1-2 and V is TRBV14; tentatively, D is TRBD1 (5 bases). Trimming shortened V by 2 bases and J by 6 bases, and 10 bases separated the two germline ends. The CDR3 contains 13 residues. Looked up from germline, CDR1 is SGHDN and CDR2 is FVKESK. The CDR3 loop is CASSQTGTDGYTF. In nucleotides, the CDR3 is TGTGCCAGCAGCCAAACGGGGACCGATGGCTACACCTTC.

The gene calls are TRBV13 and TRBJ2-1; D is perhaps TRBD2 (7 bases). Germline-derived CDR1 and CDR2 are PRHDT and FYEKMQ (reference sequence). Trimming took 0 bases from V and 8 from J, leaving 14 bases between them. This CDR3 is built from 15 residues. CDR3 nucleotides: TGTGCCAGCAGCTTAGGCCGACAGGCGGGGGATGAGCAGTTCTTC. This encodes CASSLGRQAGDEQFF. Together with reference TRBV13 and TRBJ2-1, the CDR3 gives the full variable domain: AAGVIQSPRHLIKEKRETATLKCYPIPRHDTVYWYQQGPGQDPQFLISFYEKMQSDKGSIPDRFSAQQFSDYHSELNMSSLELGDSALYFCASSLGRQAGDEQFFGPGTRLTVL.

The chain carries TRBV13 and TRBJ2-7; 7 bases match TRBD2. Unmatched junction bases numbered 18, after V lost 4 bases and J lost 3 bases. CDR1 is PRHDT and CDR2 is FYEKMQ in the germline V gene (reference sequence). There are 18 residues in the CDR3. DNA for the CDR3: TGTGCCAGCAGCTCCCGCGGACGAGCGGGAAAGCGTCTCTACGAGCAGTACTTC. Its protein is CASSSRGRAGKRLYEQYF.

The chain links TRBV5-6 to TRBJ2-7; TRBD2 aligns across 8 bases. Germline assignment: CDR1 SGHDT and CDR2 YYEEEE. The CDR3 runs 15 residues. The J segment lost 2 bases and the V segment lost 7 bases, leaving 11 bases of the junction unmatched. The CDR3 sequence: CASPSGGECAYEQYF. In DNA, the CDR3 is TGTGCCAGCCCCTCCGGGGGGGAATGTGCCTACGAGCAGTACTTC.

The chain joins TRBV28 to TRBJ1-5; D is undetermined. This CDR3 spans 14 amino acids. Trimming took off 5 bases at V and 5 bases at J, with 13 bases between the two ends. The germline CDR1 and CDR2 sequences are MDHEN and SYDVKM. The CDR3 DNA is TGTGCCAGCAGTCACGGACTGATTTATCAGCCCCAGCATTTT. It codes for CASSHGLIYQPQHF.

The genes are TRBV5-8 and TRBJ1-1; D gene ambiguous. Trimming left V 2 bases short and J 5 bases short, with 13 bases between. Germline CDR1 is SGHTS and CDR2 is YDEGEE. The CDR3 sequence is 14 residues long. CDR3 sequence reads: CASSLGPPGTEAFF. CDR3 coding DNA: TGTGCCAGCAGCTTAGGCCCCCCGGGGACTGAAGCTTTCTTT.

The chain is built from TRBV6-4 and TRBJ2-7, with 7 bases aligning to TRBD1. CDR1 and CDR2 (germline): MRHNA, SNTAGT. The CDR3 runs to 17 residues. The J segment lost 0 bases and the V segment lost 4 bases, leaving 12 bases of the junction unmatched. The CDR3 is CASSGQSVQGPSYEQYF. The CDR3 DNA follows: TGTGCCAGCAGTGGCCAAAGCGTACAGGGGCCCTCCTACGAGCAGTACTTC.

CDR3: CASSEGVRSTDTQYF. The CDR3 nucleotides read TGTGCCAGCAGTGAAGGGGTACGGAGCACAGATACGCAGTATTTT. The rearrangement joins TRBV6-1 to TRBJ2-3; the D is unclear. V was trimmed by 1 base and J by 0 bases, leaving 8 bases between them. Per the germline V gene, CDR1 is MNHNS and CDR2 is SASEGT. The CDR3 has 15 residues.

This chain connects TRBV4-1 to TRBJ2-3; 9 bases align to TRBD1. CDR1 and CDR2 from the germline V gene are MGHRA and YSYEKL. The CDR3 runs 17 residues. V shed 0 bases, J shed 5 bases, and the junction held 9 bases outside the gene matches. This chain's CDR3 is CASSQDKRTGVQDTQYF. As DNA, the CDR3 is TGCGCCAGCAGCCAAGATAAACGGACAGGGGTTCAAGATACGCAGTATTTT.

This chain links TRBV19 with TRBJ1-1, with 7 bases lining up with TRBD1. Germline loops: CDR1 LNHDA, CDR2 SQIVND (reference sequence). The CDR3 covers 13 residues. J was trimmed by 7 bases and V by 6 bases; bases with no gene match: 8. This CDR3 is CASRTGMKDEAFF. In DNA, the CDR3 is TGTGCCAGTAGGACAGGGATGAAGGATGAAGCTTTCTTT.

The chain is built from TRBV27 and TRBJ2-7, with D tentatively TRBD1 (6 bases). The CDR3 spans 15 residues. Trimming pared 3 bases from V and 2 bases from J, leaving 14 bases between. The germline gives CDR1 MNHEY, CDR2 SMNVEV (reference sequence). CDR3 protein: CASSLLGQRTYEQYF. The CDR3 DNA reads TGTGCCAGCAGTTTGTTAGGACAGAGAACCTACGAGCAGTACTTC.

The V call is TRBV28, the J call TRBJ2-7; TRBD1 aligns across 8 bases. V was pared by 6 bases and J by 4 bases, with 8 bases of the junction left unmatched. CDR1 is MDHEN, CDR2 SYDVKM, per germline. CDR3 length equals 14 residues. The CDR3 DNA is TGTGCCAGCAGACTGACAGGGGTCGGGTACGAGCAGTACTTC. Translating gives CASRLTGVGYEQYF.

The chain uses TRBV30 and TRBJ2-7, with D perhaps matching TRBD2 (5 bases). From germline, CDR1 is GTSNPN and CDR2 SVGIG (reference sequence). V was trimmed by 3 bases and J by 5 bases, leaving 11 bases between them. This CDR3 contains 12 residues. In nucleotides, the CDR3 is TGTGCCTGGAGGGTAGGGAGCCACGAGCAGTACTTC. The encoded protein is CAWRVGSHEQYF.

This clone has just a few counts. The chain is built from TRBV9 and TRBJ1-1, with a possible D match to TRBD1 (6 bases). CDR3 length: 15 residues. The V end was cut by 4 bases, the J end by 1 base, with 14 bases between. Germline CDR1 is SGDLS and CDR2 is YYNGEE. Written as DNA, the CDR3 is TGTGCCAGCAGCCCGCCGACAGGTCCGAACACTGAAGCTTTCTTT. It yields the protein CASSPPTGPNTEAFF.

This chain links TRBV5-4 with TRBJ1-2, with 11 positions matching TRBD1. Germline CDR1 and CDR2: SGHNT and YYREEE (reference sequence). This CDR3 has 15 amino acids. With 4 bases clipped from V and 5 bases from J, the junction kept 7 bases outside the gene matches. The CDR3 region has the DNA TGTGCCAGCAGCCCGAGGACAGGGGGCCAGTATGGCTACACCTTC. It encodes CASSPRTGGQYGYTF. Full variable domain (remainder filled in from reference TRBV5-4 and TRBJ1-2): ETGVTQSPTHLIKTRGQQVTLRCSSQSGHNTVSWYQQALGQGPQFIFQYYREEENGRGNFPPRFSGLQFPNYSSELNVNALELDDSALYLCASSPRTGGQYGYTFGSGTRLTVV.

On this clone itself: Other nucleotide sequences in the sample specify the same CDR3. V and J are TRBV27 and TRBJ2-1; TRBD2 matches 11 bases. In germline, CDR1 is MNHEY, CDR2 SMNVEV (reference sequence). The V segment lost 1 base and the J segment 7 bases; nucleotides outside the gene matches: 3. The CDR3 spans 15 residues. This CDR3 is CASSLLAGGPNEQFF. The DNA for the CDR3 is TGTGCCAGCAGTTTATTAGCGGGAGGGCCTAATGAGCAGTTCTTC.